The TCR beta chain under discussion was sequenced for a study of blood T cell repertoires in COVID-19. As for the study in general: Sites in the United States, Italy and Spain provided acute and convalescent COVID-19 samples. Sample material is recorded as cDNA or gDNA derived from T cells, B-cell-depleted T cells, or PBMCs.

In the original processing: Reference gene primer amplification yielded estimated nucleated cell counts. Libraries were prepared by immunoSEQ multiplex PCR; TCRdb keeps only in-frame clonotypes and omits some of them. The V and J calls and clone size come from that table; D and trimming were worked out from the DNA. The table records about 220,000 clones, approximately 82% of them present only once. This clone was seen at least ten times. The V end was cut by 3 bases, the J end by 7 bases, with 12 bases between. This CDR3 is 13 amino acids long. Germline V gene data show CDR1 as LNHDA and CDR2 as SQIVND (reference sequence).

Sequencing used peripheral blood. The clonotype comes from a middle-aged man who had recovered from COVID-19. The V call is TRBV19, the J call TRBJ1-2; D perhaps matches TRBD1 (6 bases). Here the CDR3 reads CASSMPGVIGYTF. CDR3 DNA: TGTGCCAGTAGTATGCCAGGGGTTATTGGCTACACCTTC.